Presented here are 19 T cell receptor beta chains from one specimen sequenced in a study of OX40 agonist ivuxolimab in advanced cancers. Libraries were prepared by immunoSEQ multiplex PCR; TCRdb keeps only in-frame clonotypes and omits some of them. The profile shows approximately 60,000 clones, around 84% of them singletons. Sample: CD4+ or CD8+ T cells sorted from blood, taken in a trial of the OX40 agonist ivuxolimab. The receptors stem from an adult with an advanced solid tumor such as melanoma, head and neck, liver or kidney cancer.

This clone was counted a single time. The gene calls are TRBV18 and TRBJ2-7, with D tentatively TRBD1 or TRBD2 (5 bases each). The germline V and J ends were trimmed by 3 bases and 3 bases, with 9 bases remaining between them. CDR1 and CDR2 (germline): KGHSH, LQKENI. The CDR3 covers 13 residues. The CDR3 reads CASSPPGSYEQYF. CDR3 DNA: TGTGCCAGCTCACCCCCAGGGAGCTACGAGCAGTACTTC.

The DNA for the CDR3 is TGTGCCAGCAGTTTATTCAGGGACAGTGAGCGGTATTTT. It yields the protein CASSLFRDSERYF. The chain combines TRBV27 with TRBJ2-3, with 7 bases aligning to TRBD1. This CDR3 spans 13 amino acids. V shed 1 base and J 14 bases; nucleotides not matched to a gene: 9. Germline V gene lookup returns CDR1 MNHEY and CDR2 SMNVEV (reference sequence).

The rearrangement links TRBV6-1 to TRBJ2-5; TRBD2 matches 9 bases. The CDR3 loop spans 14 amino acids. The junction had 4 bases not matched to a gene; V was cut back by 6 bases and J by 2 bases. Germline V gives CDR1 MNHNS, CDR2 SASEGT. CDR3 protein: CASRTSGLQETQYF. In nucleotides, the CDR3 is TGTGCCAGCAGGACTAGCGGCCTGCAAGAGACCCAGTACTTC.

The CDR3 sequence is CASSLTSGRYTDTQYF. CDR3 DNA: TGTGCCAGCAGCCTGACTAGCGGCCGATACACAGATACGCAGTATTTT. The rearrangement uses TRBV7-9 and TRBJ2-3, with 9 bases aligning to TRBD2. Unmatched junction bases numbered 8, after V lost 5 bases and J lost 2 bases. Germline V gene lookup returns CDR1 SEHNR and CDR2 FQNEAQ (reference sequence). CDR3 size: 16 residues.

The chain has TRBV7-2 and TRBJ1-6; D is uncertain. The CDR3 is 13 amino acids. Germline V gene sequence: CDR1 SGHTA, CDR2 FQGNSA. Trimming took off 5 bases at V and 15 bases at J, with 17 bases between the two ends. The CDR3 nucleotides are TGTGCCAGCAGCCCCCGGACTCCCAGGAACCTCCACTTT. Protein product: CASSPRTPRNLHF.

V usage is TRBV18 and J usage is TRBJ2-1, with a weak D call TRBD1 (6 bases). V was trimmed by 2 bases and J by 1 base, leaving 9 bases between them. The CDR3 spans 15 residues. Per germline, CDR1 KGHSH and CDR2 LQKENI. The CDR3 region is CASSPEGESYNEQFF. As DNA, the CDR3 is TGTGCCAGCTCACCAGAGGGGGAATCCTACAATGAGCAGTTCTTC.

The chain has TRBV29-1 and TRBJ2-6, with no clear D. Trimming cost V 5 bases and J 0 bases, with 11 bases left between them. This CDR3 is 15 amino acids long. Per the germline V gene, CDR1 is SQVTM and CDR2 is ANQGSEA. The CDR3 bases are TGCAGCGTTTTTGGAACCTTCTCTGGGGCCAACGTCCTGACTTTC. Residues: CSVFGTFSGANVLTF.

This sequence joins TRBV5-1 and TRBJ2-7; no firm D call. The CDR3 sequence is 15 residues long. Germline CDR1 reads SGHRS; CDR2 reads YFSETQ. V lost 3 bases and J lost 0, with 13 bases in between. CDR3 region: CASSYSPYSSYEQYF. As DNA, the CDR3 is TGCGCCAGCAGCTACTCCCCCTACAGCTCCTACGAGCAGTACTTC.

The V gene is TRBV4-3, the J gene TRBJ1-1; D might be TRBD1 (5 bases). The V end was cut by 3 bases, the J end by 0 bases, with 11 bases between. The CDR3 loop spans 15 amino acids. Per the germline V gene, CDR1 is LGHNA and CDR2 is YSLEER. CDR3: CASSHKGTLNTEAFF. CDR3 DNA sequence: TGCGCCAGCAGCCATAAGGGGACCTTGAACACTGAAGCTTTCTTT.

This clone was seen only once. The chain recombines TRBV21-1 with TRBJ1-5. TRBV21-1 is a listed pseudogene. The length of the CDR3 is 14 residues. This CDR3 is CAPPRRDSNQPQHF. Written as DNA, the CDR3 is TGTGCCCCCCCGAGGAGGGATAGCAATCAGCCCCAGCATTTT.

The chain links TRBV11-3 to TRBJ2-7, with 12 bases identical to TRBD2. Losses at the gene ends were 3 bases for V and 0 bases for J; bases not matched to a gene: 6. The CDR3 extends over 17 amino acids. Looked up from germline, CDR1 is SGHNT and CDR2 is YENEEA. The chain's CDR3 is CASSFSSGRAASYEQYF. The CDR3 DNA follows: TGTGCCAGCAGCTTTTCTAGCGGGAGGGCTGCCTCCTACGAGCAGTACTTC.

A single count supports this clone. This chain links TRBV4-3 with TRBJ2-3, with TRBD2 matching over 9 bases. Trimming cost V 2 bases and J 3 bases; bases outside gene matches: 6. The germline V gene has CDR1 LGHNA and CDR2 YSLEER. The CDR3 contains 16 residues. CDR3 coding DNA: TGCGCCAGCAGCCAAAAAAGCGGGGGGATTACAGATACGCAGTATTTT. As protein: CASSQKSGGITDTQYF.

The V and J genes are TRBV5-1 and TRBJ2-7, with 12 bases fitting TRBD2. The V gene's germline CDR1 is SGHRS and CDR2 YFSETQ. The CDR3 is made up of 15 amino acids. V gave up 1 base and J gave up 2 bases; unmatched junction bases: 1. DNA of the CDR3: TGCGCCAGCAGCTTGCCTAGCGGGAGGGCCTACGAGCAGTACTTC. As protein: CASSLPSGRAYEQYF.

The V and J genes are TRBV6-6 and TRBJ2-3, with D unclear. The V gene's germline CDR1 is MNHNY and CDR2 SVGAGI (reference sequence). V gave up 6 bases and J gave up 3 bases, with 4 bases separating them. This CDR3 is 11 amino acids long. The CDR3 sequence: CASSRTDTQYF. The CDR3 DNA reads TGTGCCAGCAGCCGTACAGATACGCAGTATTTT.

The chain combines TRBV7-2 with TRBJ1-2; TRBD1 agrees at 9 bases. Germline V gene sequence: CDR1 SGHTA, CDR2 FQGNSA. The CDR3 runs 16 residues. Trimming at V came to 4 bases and at J to 8 bases, leaving 14 bases not matched to a gene. CDR3 sequence reads: CASSSQDWDRVEGYTF. For the CDR3, the DNA is TGTGCCAGCAGCTCGCAGGATTGGGACAGGGTGGAAGGCTACACCTTC.

The chain is built from TRBV2 and TRBJ2-1; D uncertain. The ends were cut back, 6 bases at V and 1 base at J, with 13 bases in the middle. Germline CDR1 reads SNHLY; CDR2 reads FYNNEI. The CDR3 loop spans 15 amino acids. The CDR3 region is CASSPGPESYNEQFF. The DNA of the CDR3 is TGTGCCAGCAGCCCCGGACCCGAGTCCTACAATGAGCAGTTCTTC.

The CDR3 DNA sequence: TGTGCCAGCAGTGGGGACAGGGGGTTCTACAATGAGCAGTTCTTC. Its translation: CASSGDRGFYNEQFF. V usage is TRBV25-1 and J usage is TRBJ2-1, with 11 bases aligning to TRBD1. J lost 3 bases, V lost 4 bases, and 2 bases had no gene match. CDR3 length: 15 amino acids. Looked up from germline, CDR1 is MGHDK and CDR2 is SYGVNS.

The chain employs TRBV7-9 and TRBJ2-7, with D hard to call. Germline V lookup: CDR1 SEHNR, CDR2 FQNEAQ (reference sequence). Between the trimmed V and J ends, which lost 0 bases and 5 bases, there was a span of 11 bases. This CDR3 has 14 amino acids. In nucleotides, the CDR3 is TGTGCCAGCAGCTTAGCGGCAGGTCGGCACGAGCAGTACTTC. Translated: CASSLAAGRHEQYF.

This clone was observed once. The chain joins TRBV2 to TRBJ2-5, with D perhaps being TRBD1 or TRBD2 (6 bases each). V was pared by 5 bases and J by 5 bases, with 9 bases between. Looked up from germline, CDR1 is SNHLY and CDR2 is FYNNEI. The CDR3 is made up of 12 amino acids. The CDR3 region is CASSPGAETQYF. CDR3 sequence (DNA): TGTGCCAGCAGTCCGGGGGCTGAGACCCAGTACTTC.